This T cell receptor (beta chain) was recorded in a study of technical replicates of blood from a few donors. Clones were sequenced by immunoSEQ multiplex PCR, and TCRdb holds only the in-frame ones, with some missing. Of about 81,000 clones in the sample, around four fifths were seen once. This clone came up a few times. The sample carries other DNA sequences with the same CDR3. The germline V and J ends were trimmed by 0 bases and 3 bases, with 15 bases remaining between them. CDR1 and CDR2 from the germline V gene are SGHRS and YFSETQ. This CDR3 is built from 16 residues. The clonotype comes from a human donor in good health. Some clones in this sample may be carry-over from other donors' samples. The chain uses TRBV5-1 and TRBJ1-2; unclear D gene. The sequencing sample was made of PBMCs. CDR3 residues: CASSLGTGSPDYGYTF. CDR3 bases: TGCGCCAGCAGCTTGGGAACGGGTTCGCCTGACTATGGCTACACCTTC.